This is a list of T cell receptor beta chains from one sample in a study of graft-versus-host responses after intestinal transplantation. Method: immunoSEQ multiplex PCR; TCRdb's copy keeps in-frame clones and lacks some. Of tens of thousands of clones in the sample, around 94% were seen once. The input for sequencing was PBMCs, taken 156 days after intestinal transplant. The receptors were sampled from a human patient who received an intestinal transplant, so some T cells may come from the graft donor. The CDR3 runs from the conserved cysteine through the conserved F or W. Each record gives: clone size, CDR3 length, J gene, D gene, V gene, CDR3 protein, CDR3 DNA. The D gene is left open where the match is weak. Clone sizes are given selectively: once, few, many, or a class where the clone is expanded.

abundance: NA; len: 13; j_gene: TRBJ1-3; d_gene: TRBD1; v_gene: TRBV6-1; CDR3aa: CASSEGQRNTIYF; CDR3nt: TGTGCCAGCAGTGAGGGACAGCGAAACACCATATATTTT
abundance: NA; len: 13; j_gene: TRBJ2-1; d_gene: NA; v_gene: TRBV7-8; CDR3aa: CASSFEGVAEQFF; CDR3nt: TGTGCCAGCAGCTTTGAGGGGGTCGCTGAGCAGTTCTTC
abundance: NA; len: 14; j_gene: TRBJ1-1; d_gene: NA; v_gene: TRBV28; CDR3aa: CASSWTDLGTEAFF; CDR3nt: TGTGCCAGCAGTTGGACAGACCTTGGAACTGAAGCTTTCTTT
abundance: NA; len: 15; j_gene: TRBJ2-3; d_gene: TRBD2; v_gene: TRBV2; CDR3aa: CASGLAGVVPDTQYF; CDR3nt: TGTGCCAGCGGACTAGCGGGAGTAGTCCCGGATACGCAGTATTTT
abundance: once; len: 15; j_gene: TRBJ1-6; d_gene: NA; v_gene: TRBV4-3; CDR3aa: CASSQELGTNSPLHF; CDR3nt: TGCGCCAGCAGCCAAGAATTGGGTACAAATTCACCCCTCCACTTT
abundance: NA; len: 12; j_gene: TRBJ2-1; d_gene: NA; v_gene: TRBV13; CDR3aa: CASSFSVNEQFF; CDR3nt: TGTGCCAGCAGCTTTTCGGTAAATGAGCAGTTCTTC
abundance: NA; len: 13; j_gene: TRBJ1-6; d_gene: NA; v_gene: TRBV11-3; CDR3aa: CASSSGLGPPLHF; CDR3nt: TGTGCCAGCAGTTCGGGACTAGGGCCACCCCTCCACTTT
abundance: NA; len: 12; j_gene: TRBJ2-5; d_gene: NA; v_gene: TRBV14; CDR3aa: CASSPDWETQYF; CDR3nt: TGTGCCAGCAGCCCGGACTGGGAGACCCAGTACTTC
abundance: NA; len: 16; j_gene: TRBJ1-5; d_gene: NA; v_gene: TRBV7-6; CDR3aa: CASSLGTAEVNQPQHF; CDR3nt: TGTGCCAGCAGCTTAGGAACGGCGGAGGTAAATCAGCCCCAGCATTTT
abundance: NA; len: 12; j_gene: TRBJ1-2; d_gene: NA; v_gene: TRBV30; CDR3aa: CAWSLQGGGYTF; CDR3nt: TGTGCCTGGAGTCTACAAGGCGGGGGCTACACCTTC
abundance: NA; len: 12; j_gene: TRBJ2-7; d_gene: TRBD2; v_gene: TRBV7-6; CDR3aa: CASSLGGGEQYF; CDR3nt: TGTGCCAGCAGCCTTGGGGGAGGGGAGCAGTACTTC
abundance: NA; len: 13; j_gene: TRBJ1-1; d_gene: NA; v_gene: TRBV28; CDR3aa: CASTLKGGTEAFF; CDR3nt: TGTGCCAGCACCCTCAAGGGGGGGACTGAAGCTTTCTTT
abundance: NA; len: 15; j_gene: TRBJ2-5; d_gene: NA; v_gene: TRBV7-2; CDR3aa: CASSLAWTDPETQYF; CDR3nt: TGTGCCAGCAGCTTAGCCTGGACGGATCCAGAGACCCAGTACTTC
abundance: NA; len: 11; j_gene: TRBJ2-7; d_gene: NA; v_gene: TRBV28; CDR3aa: CASRWGDEQYF; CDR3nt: TGTGCCAGCCGTTGGGGTGACGAGCAGTACTTC
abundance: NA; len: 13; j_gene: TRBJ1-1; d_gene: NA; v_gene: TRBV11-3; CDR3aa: CASSLDLGAEAFF; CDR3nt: TGTGCCAGCAGCTTAGATCTCGGCGCTGAAGCTTTCTTT
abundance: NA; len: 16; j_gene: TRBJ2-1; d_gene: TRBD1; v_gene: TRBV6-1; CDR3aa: CASSEQWTGAVNEQFF; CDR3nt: TGTGCCAGCAGTGAACAATGGACAGGGGCGGTGAATGAGCAGTTCTTC
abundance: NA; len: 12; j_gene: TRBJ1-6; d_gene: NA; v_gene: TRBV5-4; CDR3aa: CASSGLNSPLHF; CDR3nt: TGTGCCAGCAGCGGACTAAATTCACCCCTCCACTTT
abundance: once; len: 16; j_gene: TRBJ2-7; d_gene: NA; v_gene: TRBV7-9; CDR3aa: CASSLLGGQEGYEQYF; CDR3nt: TGTGCCAGCAGCTTACTTGGCGGACAGGAGGGCTACGAGCAGTACTTC
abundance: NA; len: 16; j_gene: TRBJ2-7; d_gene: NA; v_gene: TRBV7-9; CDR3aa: CASSPAAGQHSYEQYF; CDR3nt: TGTGCCAGCAGCCCGGCGGCCGGACAGCACTCCTACGAGCAGTACTTC
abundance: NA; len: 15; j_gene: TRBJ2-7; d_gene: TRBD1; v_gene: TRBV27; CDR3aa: CASSLFGGQIYEQYF; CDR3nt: TGTGCCAGCAGTTTATTTGGGGGACAGATCTACGAGCAGTACTTC
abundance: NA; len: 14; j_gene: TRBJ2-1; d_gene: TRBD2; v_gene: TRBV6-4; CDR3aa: CASSDGGGGHEQFF; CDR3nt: TGTGCCAGCAGTGATGGCGGGGGGGGCCATGAGCAGTTCTTC
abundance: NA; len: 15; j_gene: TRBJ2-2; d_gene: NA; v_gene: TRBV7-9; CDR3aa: CASSFLASGTGELFF; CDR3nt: TGTGCCAGCAGCTTTCTGGCTAGTGGGACCGGGGAGCTGTTTTTT
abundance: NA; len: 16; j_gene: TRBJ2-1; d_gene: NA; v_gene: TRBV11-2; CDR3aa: CASTGLGESSYNEQFF; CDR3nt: TGTGCCAGCACGGGTCTTGGCGAGAGCTCCTACAATGAGCAGTTCTTC
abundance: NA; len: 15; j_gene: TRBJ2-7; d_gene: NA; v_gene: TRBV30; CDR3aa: CAWRPKATSSYEQYF; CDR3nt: TGTGCCTGGAGGCCCAAGGCGACAAGCTCCTACGAGCAGTACTTC
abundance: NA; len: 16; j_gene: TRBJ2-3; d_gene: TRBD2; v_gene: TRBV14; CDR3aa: CASSPRLAGDTGTQYF; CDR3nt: TGTGCCAGCAGCCCCCGCCTAGCGGGAGATACTGGTACGCAGTATTTT
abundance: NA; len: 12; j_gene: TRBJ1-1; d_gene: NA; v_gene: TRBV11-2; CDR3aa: CASSPVLGVAFF; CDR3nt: TGTGCCAGCAGCCCCGTTTTGGGGGTAGCTTTCTTT
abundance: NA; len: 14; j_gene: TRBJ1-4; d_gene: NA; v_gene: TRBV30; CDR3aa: CAWSRGIIEEKLFF; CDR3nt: TGTGCCTGGAGTAGGGGAATCATTGAGGAAAAACTGTTTTTT
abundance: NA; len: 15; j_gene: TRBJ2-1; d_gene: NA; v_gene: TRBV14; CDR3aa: CASSHHMSSYNEQFF; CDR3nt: TGTGCCAGCAGCCACCACATGAGCTCCTACAATGAGCAGTTCTTC
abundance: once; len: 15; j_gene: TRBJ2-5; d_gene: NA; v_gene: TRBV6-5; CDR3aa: CASSYSTGARETQYF; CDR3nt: TGTGCCAGCAGTTACTCGACGGGGGCCCGGGAGACCCAGTACTTC
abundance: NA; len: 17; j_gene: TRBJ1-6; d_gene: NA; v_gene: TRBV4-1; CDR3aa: CASSQDRGTVYNSPLHF; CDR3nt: TGCGCCAGCAGCCAAGATCGCGGTACGGTCTATAATTCACCCCTCCACTTT
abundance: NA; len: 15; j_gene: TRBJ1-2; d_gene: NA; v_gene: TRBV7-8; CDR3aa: CASSLEGSTNYGYTF; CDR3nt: TGTGCCAGCAGCTTAGAAGGCAGCACAAACTATGGCTACACCTTC
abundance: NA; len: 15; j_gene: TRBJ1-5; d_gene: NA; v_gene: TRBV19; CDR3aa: CASSIMEGGNQPQHF; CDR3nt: TGTGCCAGTAGTATCATGGAGGGCGGGAATCAGCCCCAGCATTTT
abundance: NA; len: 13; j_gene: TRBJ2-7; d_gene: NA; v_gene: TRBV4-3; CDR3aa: CASSQGASYEQYF; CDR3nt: TGCGCCAGCAGCCAGGGGGCCTCCTACGAGCAGTACTTC
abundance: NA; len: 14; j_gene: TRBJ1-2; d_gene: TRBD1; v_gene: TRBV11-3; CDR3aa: CASSLYLAGGGYTF; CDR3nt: TGTGCCAGCAGCTTATATTTGGCAGGGGGCGGCTACACCTTC
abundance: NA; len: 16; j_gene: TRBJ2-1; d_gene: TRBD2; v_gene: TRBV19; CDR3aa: CASSMGLAGSYNEQFF; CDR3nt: TGTGCCAGTAGTATGGGACTAGCGGGCTCCTACAATGAGCAGTTCTTC
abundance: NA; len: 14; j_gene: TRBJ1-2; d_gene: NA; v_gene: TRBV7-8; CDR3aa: CASSRGVRNYGYTF; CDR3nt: TGTGCCAGCAGCCGGGGCGTCCGTAACTATGGCTACACCTTC
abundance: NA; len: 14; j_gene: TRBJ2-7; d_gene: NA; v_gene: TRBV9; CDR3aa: CASSTSSDSYAQYF; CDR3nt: TGTGCCAGCAGCACCTCTAGCGACTCCTACGCGCAGTACTTC
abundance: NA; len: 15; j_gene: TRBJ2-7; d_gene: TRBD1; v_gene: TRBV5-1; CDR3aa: CASSLGGTGINEQYF; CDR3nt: TGCGCCAGCAGCTTGGGCGGGACAGGGATCAACGAGCAGTACTTC
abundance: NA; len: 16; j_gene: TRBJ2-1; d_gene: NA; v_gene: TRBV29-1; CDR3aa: CSVVLWRARGYNEQFF; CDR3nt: TGCAGCGTTGTACTTTGGCGGGCCAGGGGATACAATGAGCAGTTCTTC
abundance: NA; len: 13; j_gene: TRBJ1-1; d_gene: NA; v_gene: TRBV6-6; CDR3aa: CASSHAGRTEAFF; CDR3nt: TGTGCCAGCAGTCACGCGGGGAGGACTGAAGCTTTCTTT
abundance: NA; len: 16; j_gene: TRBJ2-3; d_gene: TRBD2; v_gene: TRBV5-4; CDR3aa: CASSPASSGSTDTQYF; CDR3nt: TGTGCCAGCAGTCCGGCTAGTAGCGGGAGTACAGATACGCAGTATTTT
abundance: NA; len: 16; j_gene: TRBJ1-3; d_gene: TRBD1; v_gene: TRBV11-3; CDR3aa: CASSTGQGISGNTIYF; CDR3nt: TGTGCCAGCAGCACCGGACAGGGGATCTCTGGAAACACCATATATTTT
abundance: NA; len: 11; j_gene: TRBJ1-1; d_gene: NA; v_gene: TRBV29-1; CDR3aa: CSVEINTEAFF; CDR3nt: TGCAGCGTCGAGATAAACACTGAAGCTTTCTTT
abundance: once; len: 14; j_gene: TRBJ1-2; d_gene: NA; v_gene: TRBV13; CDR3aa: CASSLEAQPYGYTF; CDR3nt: TGTGCCAGCAGCTTAGAGGCACAGCCCTATGGCTACACCTTC
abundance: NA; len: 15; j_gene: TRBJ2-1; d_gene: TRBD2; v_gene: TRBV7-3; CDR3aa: CASSPAGGFHNEQFF; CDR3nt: TGTGCCAGCAGCCCAGCGGGGGGGTTCCACAATGAGCAGTTCTTC
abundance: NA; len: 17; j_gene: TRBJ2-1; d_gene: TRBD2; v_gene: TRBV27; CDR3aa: CASSLHSGGPSQDEQFF; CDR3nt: TGTGCCAGCAGTTTGCATAGCGGGGGGCCGTCCCAGGATGAGCAGTTCTTC
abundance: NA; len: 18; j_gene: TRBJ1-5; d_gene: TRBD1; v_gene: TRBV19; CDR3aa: CASSPFNARTGGNQPQHF; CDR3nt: TGTGCCAGTAGTCCCTTTAACGCACGGACAGGGGGCAATCAGCCCCAGCATTTT
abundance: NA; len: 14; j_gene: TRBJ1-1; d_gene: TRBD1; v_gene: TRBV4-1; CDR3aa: CASSQPPRGTEAFF; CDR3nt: TGCGCCAGCAGCCAACCTCCCAGGGGGACTGAAGCTTTCTTT
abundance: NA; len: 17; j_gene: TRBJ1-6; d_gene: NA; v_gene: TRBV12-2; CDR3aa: CASRLAGSSSYNSPLHF; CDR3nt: TGTGCAAGTCGCTTAGCGGGCTCTAGCTCCTATAATTCACCCCTCCACTTT
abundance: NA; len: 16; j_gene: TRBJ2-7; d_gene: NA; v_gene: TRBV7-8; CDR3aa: CASSPRTGSGGYEQYF; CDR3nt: TGTGCCAGCAGCCCCCGGACAGGGTCGGGGGGTTACGAGCAGTACTTC
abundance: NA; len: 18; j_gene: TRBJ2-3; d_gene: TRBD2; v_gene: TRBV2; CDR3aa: CASSEGGSGRVLWDTQYF; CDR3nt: TGTGCCAGCAGTGAAGGTGGTAGCGGGAGGGTCCTTTGGGATACGCAGTATTTT
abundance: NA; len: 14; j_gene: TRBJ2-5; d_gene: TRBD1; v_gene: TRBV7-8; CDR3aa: CASSSGQGRSAQYF; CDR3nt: TGTGCCAGCAGCTCGGGACAGGGGCGGTCGGCCCAGTACTTC